This T cell receptor beta chain was sequenced in a study of post-analysis software for immune sequencing data. Study as a whole: Courses of disease covered relapsing-remitting, secondary progressive and progressive-relapsing multiple sclerosis.

The CDR3 length is 18 residues. The germline CDR1 and CDR2 sequences are LGHDT and YNNKEL (reference sequence). V shed 6 bases, J shed 3 bases, and the junction held 17 bases outside the gene matches. Study-wide points: By F measure, strong co-clustering occurred among samples prepared in the same batch. Controls showed significantly higher normalized Chao1 diversity than did multiple sclerosis patients. Patients had higher frequencies than controls of five or six TRBV segments, including TRBV5-6, TRBV5-1 and TRBV20-1.

TCR beta cDNA libraries had unique molecular identifiers. From 1 to 10 million T cells, roughly 530,000 cDNA molecules were obtained. Each CDR3 protein gets one entry after TCRdb re-called the PCR reads with MiXCR. The sample includes roughly 600,000 distinct CDR3 sequences, roughly 40% of them seen just once. Notes on this clonotype: Its antigen is not identified.

The origin of this receptor is a girl between 5 and 17 years old with multiple sclerosis. The sample comprised blood. The chain couples TRBV3-1 to TRBJ2-7; the match to TRBD1 covers 10 bases. CDR3: CASSPLRDRGIDLYEQYF. The DNA for the CDR3 is TGTGCCAGCAGTCCACTCCGGGACAGGGGCATCGACCTCTACGAGCAGTACTTC.